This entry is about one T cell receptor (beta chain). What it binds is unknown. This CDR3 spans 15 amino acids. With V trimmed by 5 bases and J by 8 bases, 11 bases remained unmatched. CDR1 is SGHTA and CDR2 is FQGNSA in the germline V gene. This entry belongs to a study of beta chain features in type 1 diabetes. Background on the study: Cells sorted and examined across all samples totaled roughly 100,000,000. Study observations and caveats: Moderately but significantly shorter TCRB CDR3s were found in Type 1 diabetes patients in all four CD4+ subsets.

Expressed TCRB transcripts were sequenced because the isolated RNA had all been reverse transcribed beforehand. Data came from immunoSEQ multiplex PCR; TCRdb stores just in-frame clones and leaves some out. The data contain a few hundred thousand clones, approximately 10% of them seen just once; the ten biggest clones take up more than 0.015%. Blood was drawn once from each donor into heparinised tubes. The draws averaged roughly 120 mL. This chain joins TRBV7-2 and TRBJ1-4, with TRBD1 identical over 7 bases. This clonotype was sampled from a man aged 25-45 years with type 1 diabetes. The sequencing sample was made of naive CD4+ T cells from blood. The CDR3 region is CASSILGQQGEKLFF. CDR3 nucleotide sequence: TGTGCCAGCAGCATCCTTGGTCAACAGGGGGAAAAACTGTTTTTT.